Following are 30 T cell receptor beta chains from one sample sequenced in a study of regulatory T cells in long-lasting Graves disease. Arm-PCR of CDR3 regions with iRepertoire HTBI primers generated TCR beta libraries. TCRdb processed the multiplex PCR reads anew with MiXCR; each CDR3 protein has one entry. Of over 500,000 distinct CDR3 sequences in the sample, 15% to 20% were seen once. Regarding time point: newly diagnosed GD, antithyroid drugs for less than 3 months. Researchers made the TCR library from RNA that was extracted from PBMCs. In addition, the sample was reused for a study of T cells in Graves' hyperthyroidism and ophthalmopathy.

This material consisted of peripheral blood mononuclear cells (PBMCs), taken at new diagnosis, from a patient treated with antithyroid drugs. These receptors all stem from a woman between 25 and 40 years old with Graves disease.

With regard to this clonotype: The junction shows a germline mismatch at one end, possibly a read error. V and J are TRBV11-3 and TRBJ2-1; D is unresolved. The CDR3 is made up of 12 amino acids. From germline, CDR1 is SGHNT and CDR2 YENEEA. In DNA form, the CDR3 reads TGTGTCAGCAGCTTAGAAGACGATGAACAGTTCTTC. Amino acid sequence: CVSSLEDDEQFF.

This chain links TRBV20-1 with TRBJ2-3; D is ambiguous. V was cut by 3 bases and J by 3 bases, with 19 bases left in between. The CDR3 has 16 residues. CDR1 and CDR2 (germline): DFQATT, SNEGSKA (reference sequence). DNA for the CDR3: TGCAGTGCTAGTCCCTTCGATAGAGGAAGGACAGATACGCAGTATTTT. Protein: CSASPFDRGRTDTQYF.

A note on this clonotype: A read error may account for a junction end that differs from germline. The chain is built from TRBV6-1 and TRBJ1-4; D unresolved. Germline lookup yields CDR1 MNHNS and CDR2 SASEGT. The CDR3 loop spans 14 amino acids. CDR3 bases: TGTGCCAGCAGAAGGGTTACAACTAATGAACAACTGTTTTTT. Encoded protein: CASRRVTTNEQLFF.

This clonotype was found many times. This rearrangement joins TRBV28 to TRBJ2-1; D ambiguous. CDR1 MDHEN and CDR2 SYDVKM come from the germline V gene. Trimming took off 7 bases at V and 2 bases at J, with 6 bases between the two ends. CDR3 length: 12 residues. CDR3 in amino acids: CASTVTYNEQFF. DNA for the CDR3: TGTGCCAGCACGGTCACCTACAATGAGCAGTTCTTC.

There are many counts of this clonotype. V gene TRBV6-1 combines with J gene TRBJ2-7, with TRBD2 matching 8 bases. The trim removed 7 bases at V and 0 bases at J, leaving 5 bases unmatched. Germline CDR1 reads MNHNS; CDR2 reads SASEGT. The CDR3 runs to 14 residues. CDR3 amino acids: CASKGAGVSYEQYF. In DNA form, the CDR3 reads TGTGCCAGCAAGGGAGCGGGAGTCTCCTACGAGCAGTACTTC.

This rearrangement joins TRBV30 to TRBJ1-1, with D perhaps TRBD1 (5 bases). The CDR3 extends over 14 amino acids. Trimming cost V 3 bases and J 3 bases, with 14 bases left between them. Germline-derived CDR1 and CDR2 are GTSNPN and SVGIG (reference sequence). CDR3 region: CAWRDTDSYTEAFF. CDR3 nucleotide sequence: TGTGCCTGGAGGGACACTGATTCGTACACTGAAGCTTTCTTT.

This clonotype was seen ten or more times. The chain combines TRBV11-2 with TRBJ2-3; D not resolved. CDR3 length equals 12 residues. Trimming took 1 base from V and 9 from J, leaving 8 bases between them. Germline CDR1 SGHAT, CDR2 FQNNGV. CDR3 residues: CASSLVQATQYF. The CDR3, as DNA: TGTGCCAGCAGCTTAGTGCAGGCCACGCAGTATTTT.

This clonotype was found many times. V is TRBV7-9 and J is TRBJ2-2; D gene uncertain. CDR1 is SEHNR and CDR2 is FQNEAQ in the germline V gene (reference sequence). Between the trimmed V and J ends, which lost 3 bases and 4 bases, there was a span of 9 bases. The CDR3 is 14 amino acids. The DNA for the CDR3 is TGTGCCAGCAGCTTTAACAGAGCCACCGGGGAGCTGTTTTTT. It specifies CASSFNRATGELFF.

Many counts were recorded for this clonotype. The chain uses TRBV6-1 and TRBJ2-7; D could derive from TRBD1 or TRBD2 (5 bases each). Trimming took 9 bases from V and 6 from J, leaving 18 bases between them. From germline, CDR1 is MNHNS and CDR2 SASEGT. The CDR3 length is 13 residues. The DNA of the CDR3 is TGTGCCAGTCAAATCGCCGTGGGGGTCGAGCAGTACTTC. Its translation: CASQIAVGVEQYF.

This clonotype has more than one count but fewer than ten. V gene TRBV5-1 combines with J gene TRBJ2-7, with 11 bases identical to TRBD1. Germline-derived CDR1 and CDR2 are SGHRS and YFSETQ. Germline trimming cut 3 bases from V and 4 bases from J; bases unmatched to any gene: 6. CDR3 size: 15 residues. Here the CDR3 reads CASSWTGGEGYEQYF. The CDR3 DNA reads TGCGCCAGCAGCTGGACAGGGGGCGAAGGATACGAGCAGTACTTC.

This clonotype was seen at least ten times. V gene TRBV6-2 or TRBV6-3 combines with J gene TRBJ2-5; 9 nucleotides agree with TRBD2. The germline gives CDR1 MNHEY, CDR2 SVGEGT. This CDR3 has 17 amino acids. V was clipped by 4 bases and J by 3 bases; unmatched bases: 12. The CDR3 region has the DNA TGTGCCAGCAGTTGGGGAGCGGGAGGAGGTTTAGAAGAGACCCAGTACTTC. Protein product: CASSWGAGGGLEETQYF.

Only a few counts were recorded for this clonotype. This chain joins TRBV7-9 and TRBJ1-1; D call uncertain. CDR3 length equals 16 residues. Trimming pared 2 bases from V and 0 bases from J, leaving 13 bases between. Germline CDR1 SEHNR, CDR2 FQNEAQ (reference sequence). This chain's CDR3 is CASSLRMGSLNTEAFF. As DNA, the CDR3 is TGTGCCAGCAGCTTACGGATGGGGAGTCTGAACACTGAAGCTTTCTTT.

This clonotype has more than one count but fewer than ten. The chain joins TRBV5-8 to TRBJ2-7; 11 bases are a match to TRBD1. The CDR3 extends over 18 amino acids. V was clipped by 2 bases and J by 2 bases; unmatched bases: 12. Germline CDR1 is SGHTS and CDR2 is YDEGEE. CDR3: CASSLPTWEGQGAYEQYF. The CDR3 DNA reads as TGTGCCAGCAGCTTACCGACCTGGGAGGGACAGGGGGCCTACGAGCAGTACTTC. The full variable domain, completed using reference TRBV5-8 and TRBJ2-7, is EAGVTQSPTHLIKTRGQQATLRCSPISGHTSVYWYQQALGLGLQFLLWYDEGEERNRGNFPPRFSGRQFPNYSSELNVNALELEDSALYLCASSLPTWEGQGAYEQYFGPGTRLTVT.

This clonotype occurred many times. The chain employs TRBV28 and TRBJ2-4, with 11 bases matching TRBD2. The junction had 15 bases not matched to a gene; V was cut back by 3 bases and J by 5 bases. CDR1 is MDHEN and CDR2 is SYDVKM in the germline V gene. CDR3 size: 19 residues. The CDR3 bases are TGTGCCAGCAGTTTTGGGCTAGCGGGAGGACAGTGGGGTCAAAACATTCAGTACTTC. Amino acids: CASSFGLAGGQWGQNIQYF. Based on the CDR3 plus reference TRBV28 and TRBJ2-4, the full variable domain is DVKVTQSSRYLVKRTGEKVFLECVQDMDHENMFWYRQDPGLGLRLIYFSYDVKMKEKGDIPEGYSVSREKKERFSLILESASTNQTSMYLCASSFGLAGGQWGQNIQYFGAGTRLSVL.

V gene TRBV30 combines with J gene TRBJ1-6; no firm D call. V was cut by 5 bases and J by 11 bases, with 13 bases left in between. Germline CDR1 and CDR2: GTSNPN and SVGIG (reference sequence). The CDR3 length is 12 residues. CDR3 sequence reads: CAWGSTVAPLHF. DNA for the CDR3: TGTGCCTGGGGTTCAACCGTTGCACCCCTCCACTTT.

This clonotype was detected many times. The CDR3 DNA reads TGTGCCAGCAGCCCCCCGAGGAGCGGGAGTTACTCGGGCGAGCAGTACTTC. Its translation is CASSPPRSGSYSGEQYF. The V and J genes are TRBV14 and TRBJ2-7; 8 nucleotides line up with TRBD2. CDR1 SGHDN and CDR2 FVKESK come from the germline V gene. The CDR3 spans 17 residues. V gave up 4 bases and J gave up 6 bases; unmatched junction bases: 17.

Note on this clonotype: One end of the junction is discordant with germline, which a read error may explain. This chain uses TRBV28 with TRBJ1-2; 7 nucleotides agree with TRBD1. Germline V CDR1 and CDR2: MDHEN, SYDVKM. The CDR3 sequence is 15 residues long. The CDR3 DNA reads TGTGCCAGCAGTAGAAGACAGGGAGGTGACTATGGCCACACCTTC. Translating gives CASSRRQGGDYGHTF.

The J gene is TRBJ1-4, the V gene TRBV5-1; a possible D gene is TRBD1 (6 bases). The germline V and J ends were trimmed by 3 bases and 2 bases, with 8 bases remaining between them. Looked up from germline, CDR1 is SGHRS and CDR2 is YFSETQ. The length of the CDR3 is 14 residues. CDR3 in DNA: TGCGCCAGCAGCTCACAGGGTACTAATGAAAAACTGTTTTTT. It yields the protein CASSSQGTNEKLFF.

This clonotype showed up many times. This chain connects TRBV3-1 to TRBJ1-1; no reliable D call. Trimming cost V 0 bases and J 3 bases, with 11 bases left between them. This CDR3 has 15 residues. Germline V gene data show CDR1 as LGHDT and CDR2 as YNNKEL (reference sequence). For the CDR3, the DNA is TGTGCCAGCAGCCAAGACCCGGCATCAGACACTGAAGCTTTCTTT. Translated, it gives CASSQDPASDTEAFF.

This clonotype was picked up a small number of times. The rearrangement joins TRBV6-2 or TRBV6-3 to TRBJ1-2; D unresolved. Germline CDR1 reads MNHEY; CDR2 reads SVGEGT. Trimming removed 0 bases at V and 6 bases at J, with 11 bases between. The CDR3 runs to 14 residues. CDR3 protein: CASSYSTPSDGYTF. CDR3 nucleotides: TGTGCCAGCAGTTACTCGACCCCAAGTGATGGCTACACCTTC.

This clonotype was counted ten times or more. J is TRBJ2-1 and V is TRBV20-1; 14 nucleotides line up with TRBD2. The CDR3 is 14 residues long. The germline CDR1 and CDR2 sequences are DFQATT and SNEGSKA (reference sequence). After removal of 6 bases from V and 14 bases from J, the junction contained 12 bases not matched to a gene. The CDR3 DNA reads as TGCAGTGCCCGACTAGCGGGAGGGCCGGGGTTGGAGTTCTTC. It specifies CSARLAGGPGLEFF.

This clonotype was seen a few times. The chain recombines TRBV7-9 with TRBJ2-1, with D unresolved. Trimming cost V 3 bases and J 2 bases, with 8 bases left between them. The germline V gene encodes CDR1 SEHNR and CDR2 FQNEAQ (reference sequence). The CDR3 covers 14 residues. The CDR3 coding sequence is TGTGCCAGCAGCTTGAGTATTACCTACAATGAGCAGTTCTTC. Its protein is CASSLSITYNEQFF.

Ten or more counts support this clonotype. This chain uses TRBV6-1 with TRBJ1-2; D is perhaps TRBD1 (6 bases). The V gene's germline CDR1 is MNHNS and CDR2 SASEGT. This CDR3 has 14 amino acids. Trimming shortened V by 3 bases and J by 6 bases, and 14 bases separated the two germline ends. DNA of the CDR3: TGTGCCAGCAGTGATCACAGGGTAGTTAATGGCTACACCTTC. Translating gives CASSDHRVVNGYTF.

This clonotype was seen many times. The chain joins TRBV11-3 to TRBJ2-1; D is uncertain. Germline CDR1 reads SGHNT; CDR2 reads YENEEA. With 3 bases removed from V and 2 bases from J, the gap between germline ends came to 11 bases. The CDR3 sequence is 15 residues long. CDR3 in amino acids: CASSFGWSPYNEQFF. Here the CDR3 DNA reads TGTGCCAGCAGCTTCGGGTGGAGCCCCTACAATGAGCAGTTCTTC.

This clonotype has just a few counts. The chain joins TRBV29-1 to TRBJ2-7, with D uncertain. Looked up from germline, CDR1 is SQVTM and CDR2 is ANQGSEA. This CDR3 comprises 11 residues. Trimming shortened V by 0 bases and J by 5 bases, and 5 bases separated the two germline ends. The CDR3 protein is CSVEDFDEQYF. The CDR3 DNA reads TGCAGCGTTGAAGATTTCGACGAGCAGTACTTC.

The J gene is TRBJ2-1, the V gene TRBV5-1; 7 bases are shared with TRBD1. The CDR3 runs to 15 residues. J gave up 7 bases and V 0 bases, and 7 bases lay outside the gene matches. Germline lookup yields CDR1 SGHRS and CDR2 YFSETQ. The CDR3 region is CASSLVGQLVNEQFF. DNA for the CDR3: TGCGCCAGCAGCTTGGTGGGACAGTTAGTGAATGAGCAGTTCTTC.

The chain has TRBV5-1 and TRBJ2-7, with 12 bases aligning to TRBD2. From germline, CDR1 is SGHRS and CDR2 YFSETQ. V lost 5 bases, J lost 5 bases, and 8 bases stayed unmatched. The CDR3 covers 15 residues. The CDR3: CASRAWTSGIDEQYF. The CDR3 coding sequence is TGCGCCAGCAGGGCCTGGACTAGCGGGATTGACGAGCAGTACTTC. The whole variable domain, remainder taken from reference TRBV5-1 and TRBJ2-7, is KAGVTQTPRYLIKTRGQQVTLSCSPISGHRSVSWYQQTPGQGLQFLFEYFSETQRNKGNFPGRFSGRQFSNSRSEMNVSTLELGDSALYLCASRAWTSGIDEQYFGPGTRLTVT.

This chain joins TRBV10-3 and TRBJ1-2; a possible D gene is TRBD1 (6 bases). V was trimmed by 3 bases and J by 4 bases, leaving 12 bases between them. Germline CDR1 is ENHRY and CDR2 is SYGVKD. This CDR3 comprises 14 residues. The CDR3 DNA sequence: TGTGCCATCAGTGAATCGGGACACGCCTATGGCTACACCTTC. This translates into CAISESGHAYGYTF.

This clonotype was picked up a small number of times. V is TRBV7-2 and J is TRBJ1-3; D not certain. This CDR3 is built from 13 residues. The germline V gene encodes CDR1 SGHTA and CDR2 FQGNSA. V lost 3 bases to trimming and J lost 6 bases, with 9 bases between them. CDR3 amino acids: CASSFPPANTIYF. The CDR3 coding sequence is TGTGCCAGCAGCTTCCCCCCCGCAAACACCATATATTTT.

This clonotype was detected many times. This chain connects TRBV28 to TRBJ2-5, with 13 bases aligning to TRBD2. CDR1 is MDHEN and CDR2 is SYDVKM in the germline V gene. The V gene end was trimmed by 5 bases and the J gene end by 4 bases; junction bases not matched to a gene: 4. The CDR3 consists of 15 residues. CDR3 sequence (DNA): TGTGCCAGCAGTCCGGGACTAGCGGGGATAGAGACCCAGTACTTC. It is translated as CASSPGLAGIETQYF.